This TCR beta chain emerged from a study of cytomegalovirus exposure and HLA in healthy donors. This clone appeared a few times. The antigen is unknown. CDR1 is MNHEY and CDR2 is SVGAGI in the germline V gene. With 4 bases removed from V and 1 base from J, the gap between germline ends came to 16 bases. This CDR3 has 16 residues. General observations from the study: There were several of the most significant clusters that appeared linked to common viral pathogens in a later analysis. Cytomegalovirus status was reportedly diagnosed by the classifier with high specificity and sensitivity. TCR association rates varied by HLA locus in a later analysis, with DRB1 highest and HLA-C lowest. HLA alleles were associated with around 17,000 TCR beta sequences in a later analysis at 0.05 false discovery rate.

PCR involved 60 Vbeta and 13 Jbeta primers. Profiled with immunoSEQ multiplex PCR; TCRdb holds only in-frame clones, not every one. The data contain 150,000 to 200,000 clones, 79% of them singletons. V usage is TRBV6-5 and J usage is TRBJ1-1; D is unresolved. Material for sequencing was PBMCs. The sequence was obtained from a woman aged 45 to 65 in good health and CMV-seronegative. The CDR3 sequence: CASSSTGRGRNTEAFF. DNA for the CDR3: TGTGCCAGCAGTTCGACGGGCCGGGGTCGGAACACTGAAGCTTTCTTT.